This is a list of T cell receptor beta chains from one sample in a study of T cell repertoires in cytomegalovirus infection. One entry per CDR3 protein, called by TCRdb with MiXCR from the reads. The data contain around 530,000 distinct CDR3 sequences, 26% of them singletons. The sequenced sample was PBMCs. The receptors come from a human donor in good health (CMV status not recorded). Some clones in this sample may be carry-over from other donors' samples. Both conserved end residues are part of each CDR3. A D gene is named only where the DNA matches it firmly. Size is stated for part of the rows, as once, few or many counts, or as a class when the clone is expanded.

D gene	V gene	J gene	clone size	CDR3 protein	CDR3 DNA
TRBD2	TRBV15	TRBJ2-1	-	CATSIGLAGYNEQFF	TGTGCCACCAGCATAGGACTAGCGGGGTACAATGAGCAGTTCTTC
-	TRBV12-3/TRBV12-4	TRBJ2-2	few	CASSLLGTGELFF	TGTGCCAGCAGTTTACTGGGCACCGGGGAGCTGTTTTTT
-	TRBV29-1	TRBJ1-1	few	CSVEGRLNTEAFF	TGCAGCGTTGAAGGGCGCCTGAACACTGAAGCTTTCTTT
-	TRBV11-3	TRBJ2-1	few	CASSIFRGNEQFF	TGTGCCAGCAGCATCTTTAGGGGGAACGAGCAGTTCTTC
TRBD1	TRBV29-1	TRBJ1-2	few	CSDNRDSQANYGYTF	TGCAGCGATAACCGGGACAGCCAAGCTAACTATGGCTACACCTTC
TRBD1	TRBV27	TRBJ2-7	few	CASSPTTINRTGWSYEQYF	TGTGCCAGCAGTCCGACCACCATCAACCGGACAGGCTGGTCTTACGAGCAGTACTTC
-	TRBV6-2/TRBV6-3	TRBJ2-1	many	CASSLSGEQFF	TGTGCCAGCAGTTTATCGGGAGAGCAGTTCTTC
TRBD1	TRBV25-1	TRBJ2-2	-	CASSELDREIGELFF	TGTGCCAGCAGTGAATTGGACAGGGAGATCGGGGAGCTGTTTTTT
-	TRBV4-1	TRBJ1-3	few	CASSQDPHSHTIYF	TGCGCCAGCAGCCAAGACCCCCACAGCCACACCATATATTTT
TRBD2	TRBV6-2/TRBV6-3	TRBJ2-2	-	CASSPLSGRPGELFF	TGTGCCAGCAGTCCTCTGAGCGGGAGACCCGGGGAGCTGTTTTTT
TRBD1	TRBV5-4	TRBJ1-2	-	CASSLVTGNDGYTF	TGTGCCAGCAGCTTAGTGACAGGGAACGATGGCTACACCTTC
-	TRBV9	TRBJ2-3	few	CASSIDLGTDTQYF	TGTGCCAGCAGCATCGACCTGGGCACAGATACGCAGTATTTT
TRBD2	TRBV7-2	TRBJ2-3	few	CASSLERLAGVPDTQYF	TGTGCCAGCAGCTTAGAAAGGTTAGCGGGAGTCCCAGATACGCAGTATTTT
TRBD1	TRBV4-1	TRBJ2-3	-	CASSHANPGTGSTDTQYF	TGCGCCAGCAGCCATGCCAACCCCGGGACAGGGAGCACAGATACGCAGTATTTT
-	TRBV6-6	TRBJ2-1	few	CASCRRGQYNEQFF	TGTGCCAGCTGCAGGCGAGGACAATACAATGAGCAGTTCTTC
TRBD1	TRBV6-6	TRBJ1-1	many	CASSYETGRLVGTEAFF	TGTGCCAGCAGTTATGAGACAGGGAGGTTGGTGGGCACTGAAGCTTTCTTT
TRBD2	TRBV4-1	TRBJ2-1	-	CASSQEPGTSGLNEQFF	TGCGCCAGCAGCCAAGAACCCGGGACTAGCGGTTTGAATGAGCAGTTCTTC
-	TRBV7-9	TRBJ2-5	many	CASSLERLGETQYF	TGTGCCAGCAGCTTAGAGCGCCTCGGAGAGACCCAGTACTTC